Reported below is one TCR beta chain. Antigen: not known. The sample belongs to a study of vaccination effects on CD4 cells after COVID-19. About the research overall: Before sequencing, viral peptide pools were used by the ViraFEST assay to expand antigen-specific CD4+ T cells. The median interval between the second dose and post-vaccine sampling was 72 days.

Regarding the study as a whole: Marked clonal contraction was seen in infection- and vaccine-induced clones late after vaccination.

Researchers isolated CD4+ T cells once 9 to 11 days of culture had elapsed. PCR showed that the person got SARS-CoV-2 infection at some point between March and December 2020. Participants were vaccinated with two doses of either the BNT162b2 or mRNA-1273 vaccine. Profiled with immunoSEQ multiplex PCR; TCRdb holds only in-frame clones, not every one. The sample has 35,000 to 45,000 clones; more than 65% are singletons. Trimming cost V 0 bases and J 7 bases, with 7 bases left between them. The CDR3 has 13 residues. The germline gives CDR1 SGHRS, CDR2 YFSETQ. The chain uses TRBV5-1 and TRBJ1-4, with no clear D. This clonotype was obtained from a human donor who had a prior SARS-CoV-2 infection. The sample in question was CD4+ T cells from PBMCs cultured without peptide, obtained after COVID-19 vaccination. CDR3 amino acids: CASSLGRGEKLFF. The CDR3 bases are TGCGCCAGCAGCTTGGGTCGGGGTGAAAAACTGTTTTTT.